This T cell receptor beta chain was sequenced for a study of identical twins. Study observations and caveats: There is a chance that invariant MAIT and iNKT cells partially muddied zero-insertion analyses. Out-of-frame TCR alpha sharing observed in monozygotic twins exceeded model estimates.

Of note for this clonotype: As yet, its antigen is unknown.

This CDR3 region has 15 residues. Looked up from germline, CDR1 is LGHDT and CDR2 is YNNKEL (reference sequence). Losses at the gene ends were 4 bases for V and 4 bases for J; bases not matched to a gene: 5. The donor group consisted entirely of healthy Caucasians. Each cDNA held unique molecular identifiers, and template switching gave it a universal primer site. MiXCR, applied by TCRdb to the 5' RACE reads, yields one record per CDR3 protein. The table lists 550,000 to 800,000 distinct CDR3 sequences, roughly 6.6% of them singletons. These same data were also listed under a study on yellow fever vaccine responses in identical twins.

The J gene is TRBJ2-7, the V gene TRBV3-1; 12 positions agree with TRBD1. Sample: PBMCs. This receptor was obtained from a woman aged 18 to 35 in good health. CDR3 sequence (DNA): TGTGCCAGCAGCCGAAAGGGACAGGGGGCTTACGAGCAGTACTTC. Amino acids: CASSRKGQGAYEQYF.